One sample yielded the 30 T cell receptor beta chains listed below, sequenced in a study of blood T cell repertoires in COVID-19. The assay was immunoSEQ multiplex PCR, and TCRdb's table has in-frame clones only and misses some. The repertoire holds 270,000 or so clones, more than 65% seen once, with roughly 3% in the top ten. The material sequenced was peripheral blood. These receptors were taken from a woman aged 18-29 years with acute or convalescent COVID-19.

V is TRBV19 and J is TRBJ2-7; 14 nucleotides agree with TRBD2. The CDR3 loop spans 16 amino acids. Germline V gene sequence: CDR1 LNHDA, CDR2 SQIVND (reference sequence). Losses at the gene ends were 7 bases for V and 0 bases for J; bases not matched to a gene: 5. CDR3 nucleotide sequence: TGTGCCAGTAAGGGGACTAGCGGGAGCCTCTCCTACGAGCAGTACTTC. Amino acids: CASKGTSGSLSYEQYF.

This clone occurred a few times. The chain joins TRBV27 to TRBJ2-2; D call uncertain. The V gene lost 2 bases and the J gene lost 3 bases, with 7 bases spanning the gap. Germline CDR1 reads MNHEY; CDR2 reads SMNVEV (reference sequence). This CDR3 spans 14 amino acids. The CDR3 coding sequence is TGTGCCAGCAGTTTACAGCGCCACACCGGGGAGCTGTTTTTT. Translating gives CASSLQRHTGELFF.

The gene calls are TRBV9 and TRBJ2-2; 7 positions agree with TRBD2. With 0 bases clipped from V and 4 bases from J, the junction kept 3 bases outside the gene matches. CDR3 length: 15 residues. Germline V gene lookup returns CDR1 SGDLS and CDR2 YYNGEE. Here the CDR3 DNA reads TGTGCCAGCAGCGTAGATGCGGGAGCCACCGGGGAGCTGTTTTTT. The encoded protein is CASSVDAGATGELFF.

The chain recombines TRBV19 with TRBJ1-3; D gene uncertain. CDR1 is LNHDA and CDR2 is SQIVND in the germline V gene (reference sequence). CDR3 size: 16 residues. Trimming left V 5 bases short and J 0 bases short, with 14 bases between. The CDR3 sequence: CASSPPLLISGNTIYF. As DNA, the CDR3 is TGTGCCAGTAGTCCTCCCCTTCTAATCTCTGGAAACACCATATATTTT.

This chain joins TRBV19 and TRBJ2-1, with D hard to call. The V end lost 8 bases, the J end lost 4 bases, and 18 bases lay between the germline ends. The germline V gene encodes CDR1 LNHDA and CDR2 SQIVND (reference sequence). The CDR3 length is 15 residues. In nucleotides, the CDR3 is TGTGCCAGTTCTGTCTCGGCAGGCGATTACAATGAGCAGTTCTTC. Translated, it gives CASSVSAGDYNEQFF.

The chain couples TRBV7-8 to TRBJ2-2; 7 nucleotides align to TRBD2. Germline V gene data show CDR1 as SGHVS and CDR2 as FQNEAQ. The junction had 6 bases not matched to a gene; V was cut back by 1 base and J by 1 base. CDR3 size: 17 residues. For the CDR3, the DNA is TGTGCCAGCAGCTTAGGAGTGCTAGCGGTGAACACCGGGGAGCTGTTTTTT. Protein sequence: CASSLGVLAVNTGELFF.

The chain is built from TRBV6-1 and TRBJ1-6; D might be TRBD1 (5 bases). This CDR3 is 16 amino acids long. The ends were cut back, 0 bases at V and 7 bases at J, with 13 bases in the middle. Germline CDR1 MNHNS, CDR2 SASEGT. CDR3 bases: TGTGCCAGCAGTGAAGCCCAAAGACCAGGGAATTCACCCCTCCACTTT. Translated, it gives CASSEAQRPGNSPLHF.

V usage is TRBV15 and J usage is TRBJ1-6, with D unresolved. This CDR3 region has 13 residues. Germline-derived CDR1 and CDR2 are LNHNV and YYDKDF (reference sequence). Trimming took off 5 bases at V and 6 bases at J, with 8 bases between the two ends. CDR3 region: CATSGFSNSPLHF. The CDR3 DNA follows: TGTGCCACCAGCGGCTTTTCTAATTCACCCCTCCACTTT.

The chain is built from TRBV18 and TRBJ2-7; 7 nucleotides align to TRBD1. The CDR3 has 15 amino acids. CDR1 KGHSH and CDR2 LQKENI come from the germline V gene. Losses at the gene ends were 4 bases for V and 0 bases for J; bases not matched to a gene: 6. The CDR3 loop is CASSRGQPNSYEQYF. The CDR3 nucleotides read TGTGCCAGCTCACGGGGACAGCCGAACTCCTACGAGCAGTACTTC. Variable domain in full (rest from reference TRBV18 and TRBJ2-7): NAGVMQNPRHLVRRRGQEARLRCSPMKGHSHVYWYRQLPEEGLKFMVYLQKENIIDESGMPKERFSAEFPKEGPSILRIQQVVRGDSAAYFCASSRGQPNSYEQYFGPGTRLTVT.

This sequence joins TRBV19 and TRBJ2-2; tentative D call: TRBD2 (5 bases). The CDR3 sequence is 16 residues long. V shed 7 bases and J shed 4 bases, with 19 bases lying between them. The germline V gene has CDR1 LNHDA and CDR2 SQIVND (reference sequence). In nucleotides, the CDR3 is TGTGCCAGTACCCAAAAGAAGGGAGTCAGCACCGGGGAGCTGTTTTTT. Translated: CASTQKKGVSTGELFF.

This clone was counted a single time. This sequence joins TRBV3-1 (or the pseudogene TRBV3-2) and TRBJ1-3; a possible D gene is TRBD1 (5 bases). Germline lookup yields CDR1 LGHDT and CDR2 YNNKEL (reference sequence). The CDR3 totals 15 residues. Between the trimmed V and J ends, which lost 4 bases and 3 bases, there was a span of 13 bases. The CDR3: CASSPQVSGGNTIYF. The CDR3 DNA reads TGTGCCAGCAGCCCACAGGTCTCGGGTGGAAACACCATATATTTT.

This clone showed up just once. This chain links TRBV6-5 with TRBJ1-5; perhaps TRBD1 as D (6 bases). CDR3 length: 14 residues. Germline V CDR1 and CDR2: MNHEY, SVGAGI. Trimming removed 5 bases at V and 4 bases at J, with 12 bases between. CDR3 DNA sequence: TGTGCCAGCAGTCTTCAGGGGACGAATCAGCCCCAGCATTTT. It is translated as CASSLQGTNQPQHF.

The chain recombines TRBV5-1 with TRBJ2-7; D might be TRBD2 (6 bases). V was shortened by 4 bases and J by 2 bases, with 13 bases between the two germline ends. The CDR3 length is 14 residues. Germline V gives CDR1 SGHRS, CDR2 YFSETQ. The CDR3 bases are TGCGCCAGCAGCGCTGACGGGAGACCCTACGAGCAGTACTTC. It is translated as CASSADGRPYEQYF.

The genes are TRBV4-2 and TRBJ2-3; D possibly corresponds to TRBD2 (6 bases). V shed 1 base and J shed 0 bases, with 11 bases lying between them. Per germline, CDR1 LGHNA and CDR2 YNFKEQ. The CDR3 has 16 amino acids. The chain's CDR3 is CASSQGRDESTDTQYF. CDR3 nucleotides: TGTGCCAGCAGCCAAGGGAGGGATGAGAGCACAGATACGCAGTATTTT.

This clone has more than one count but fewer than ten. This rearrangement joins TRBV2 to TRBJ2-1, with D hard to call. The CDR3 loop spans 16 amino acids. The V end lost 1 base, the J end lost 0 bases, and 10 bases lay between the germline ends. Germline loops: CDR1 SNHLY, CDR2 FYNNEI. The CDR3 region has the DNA TGTGCCAGCAGTGAAGGATTTCTGAGCTCCTACAATGAGCAGTTCTTC. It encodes CASSEGFLSSYNEQFF.

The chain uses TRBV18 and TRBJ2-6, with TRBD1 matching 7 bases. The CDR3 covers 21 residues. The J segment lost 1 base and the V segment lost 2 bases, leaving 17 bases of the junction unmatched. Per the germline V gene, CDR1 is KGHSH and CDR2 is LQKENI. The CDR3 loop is CASSPWWDTTPTGSGANVLTF. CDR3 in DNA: TGTGCCAGCTCACCATGGTGGGACACCACCCCGACAGGGTCTGGGGCCAACGTCCTGACTTTC.

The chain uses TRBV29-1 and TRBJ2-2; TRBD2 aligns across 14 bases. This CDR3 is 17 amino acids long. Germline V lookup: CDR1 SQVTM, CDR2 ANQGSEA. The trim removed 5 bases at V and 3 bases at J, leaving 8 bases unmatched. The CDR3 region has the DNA TGCAGCGTTTCCGGGACTAGCGGGAGTTCATACACCGGGGAGCTGTTTTTT. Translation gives CSVSGTSGSSYTGELFF.

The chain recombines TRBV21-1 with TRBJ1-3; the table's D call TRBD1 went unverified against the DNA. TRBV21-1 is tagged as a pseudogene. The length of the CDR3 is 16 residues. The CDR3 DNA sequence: TGTGCCAGCAGCAAAGGTGACAGGGGCTTTAGAAACACCATATATTTT. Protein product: CASSKGDRGFRNTIYF.

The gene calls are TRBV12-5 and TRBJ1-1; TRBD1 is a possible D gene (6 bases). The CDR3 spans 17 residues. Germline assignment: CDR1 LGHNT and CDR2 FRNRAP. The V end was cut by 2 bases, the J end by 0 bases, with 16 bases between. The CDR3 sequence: CASGLSQGGPLNTEAFF. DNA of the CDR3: TGTGCTAGTGGTTTGTCCCAAGGGGGACCTTTGAACACTGAAGCTTTCTTT.

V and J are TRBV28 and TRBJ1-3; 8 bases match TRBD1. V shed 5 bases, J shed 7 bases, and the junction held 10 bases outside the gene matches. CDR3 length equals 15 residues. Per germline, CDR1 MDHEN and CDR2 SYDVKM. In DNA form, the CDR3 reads TGTGCCAGCAGTCGCTCAGGGGGCGCGCGGAACACCATATATTTT. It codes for CASSRSGGARNTIYF.

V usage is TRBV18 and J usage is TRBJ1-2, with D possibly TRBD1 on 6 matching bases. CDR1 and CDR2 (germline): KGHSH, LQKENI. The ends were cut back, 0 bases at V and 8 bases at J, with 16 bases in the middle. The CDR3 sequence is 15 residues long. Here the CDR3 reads CASSPPLDRFQGYTF. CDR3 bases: TGTGCCAGCTCACCACCGTTGGACAGATTTCAGGGCTACACCTTC. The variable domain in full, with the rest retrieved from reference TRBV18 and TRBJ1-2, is NAGVMQNPRHLVRRRGQEARLRCSPMKGHSHVYWYRQLPEEGLKFMVYLQKENIIDESGMPKERFSAEFPKEGPSILRIQQVVRGDSAAYFCASSPPLDRFQGYTFGSGTRLTVV.

The CDR3 sequence: CASSSTSVHEQYF. The CDR3 nucleotides read TGTGCCAGCAGCTCAACTAGCGTCCACGAGCAGTACTTC. The V gene is TRBV7-8, the J gene TRBJ2-7; 7 bases line up with TRBD2. Germline assignment: CDR1 SGHVS and CDR2 FQNEAQ. V lost 4 bases and J lost 5; bases outside the gene matches: 5. The CDR3 has 13 residues.

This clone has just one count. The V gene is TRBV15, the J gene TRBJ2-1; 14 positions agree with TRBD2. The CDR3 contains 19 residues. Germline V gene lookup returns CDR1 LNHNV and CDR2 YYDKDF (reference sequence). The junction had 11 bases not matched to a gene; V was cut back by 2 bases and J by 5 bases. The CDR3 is CATSRPHGLAGGSNNEQFF. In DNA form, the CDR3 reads TGTGCCACCAGCAGACCCCATGGACTAGCGGGAGGTTCGAACAATGAGCAGTTCTTC.

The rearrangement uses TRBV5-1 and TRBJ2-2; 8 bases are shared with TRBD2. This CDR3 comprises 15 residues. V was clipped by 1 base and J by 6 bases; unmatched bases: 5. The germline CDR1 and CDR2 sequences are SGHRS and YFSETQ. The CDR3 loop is CASSLSPSGSGELFF. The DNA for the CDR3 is TGCGCCAGCAGCTTGTCTCCTAGCGGGTCCGGGGAGCTGTTTTTT.

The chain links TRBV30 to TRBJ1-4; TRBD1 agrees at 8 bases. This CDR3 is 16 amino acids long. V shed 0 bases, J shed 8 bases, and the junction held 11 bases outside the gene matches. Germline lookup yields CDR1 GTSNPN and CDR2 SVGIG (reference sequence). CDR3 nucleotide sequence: TGTGCCTGGAGTGTACTTCCGACAGGGGTTAACGAAAAACTGTTTTTT. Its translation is CAWSVLPTGVNEKLFF.

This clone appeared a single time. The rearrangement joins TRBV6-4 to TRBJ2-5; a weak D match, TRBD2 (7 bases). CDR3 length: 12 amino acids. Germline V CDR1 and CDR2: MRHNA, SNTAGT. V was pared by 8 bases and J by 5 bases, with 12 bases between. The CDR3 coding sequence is TGTGCCAGCTGCCGGGGGGCTGAGACCCAGTACTTC. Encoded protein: CASCRGAETQYF.

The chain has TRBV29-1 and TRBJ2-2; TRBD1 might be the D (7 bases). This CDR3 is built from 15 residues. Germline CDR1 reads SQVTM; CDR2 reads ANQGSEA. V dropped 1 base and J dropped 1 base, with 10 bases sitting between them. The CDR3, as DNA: TGCAGCGTTGAAGCAGGGGGGTGGAACACCGGGGAGCTGTTTTTT. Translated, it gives CSVEAGGWNTGELFF.

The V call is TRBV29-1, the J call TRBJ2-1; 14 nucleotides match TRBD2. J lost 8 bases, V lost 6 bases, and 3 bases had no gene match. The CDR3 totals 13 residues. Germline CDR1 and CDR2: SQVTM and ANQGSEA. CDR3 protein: CSVGTSGSDEQFF. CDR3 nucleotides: TGCAGCGTCGGGACTAGCGGGAGCGATGAGCAGTTCTTC.

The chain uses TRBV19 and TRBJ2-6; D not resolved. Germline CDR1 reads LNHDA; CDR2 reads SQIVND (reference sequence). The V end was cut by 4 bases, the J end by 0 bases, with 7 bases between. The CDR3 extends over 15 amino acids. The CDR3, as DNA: TGTGCCAGTAGTACTACGCGCTCTGGGGCCAACGTCCTGACTTTC. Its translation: CASSTTRSGANVLTF.

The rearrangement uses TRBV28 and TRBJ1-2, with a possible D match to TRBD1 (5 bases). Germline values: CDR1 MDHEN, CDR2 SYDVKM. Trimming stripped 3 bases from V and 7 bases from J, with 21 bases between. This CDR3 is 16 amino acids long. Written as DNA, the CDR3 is TGTGCCAGCAGTTTGTCTGAGCGAGTCAGGGTCGGTGGCTACACCTTC. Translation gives CASSLSERVRVGGYTF.